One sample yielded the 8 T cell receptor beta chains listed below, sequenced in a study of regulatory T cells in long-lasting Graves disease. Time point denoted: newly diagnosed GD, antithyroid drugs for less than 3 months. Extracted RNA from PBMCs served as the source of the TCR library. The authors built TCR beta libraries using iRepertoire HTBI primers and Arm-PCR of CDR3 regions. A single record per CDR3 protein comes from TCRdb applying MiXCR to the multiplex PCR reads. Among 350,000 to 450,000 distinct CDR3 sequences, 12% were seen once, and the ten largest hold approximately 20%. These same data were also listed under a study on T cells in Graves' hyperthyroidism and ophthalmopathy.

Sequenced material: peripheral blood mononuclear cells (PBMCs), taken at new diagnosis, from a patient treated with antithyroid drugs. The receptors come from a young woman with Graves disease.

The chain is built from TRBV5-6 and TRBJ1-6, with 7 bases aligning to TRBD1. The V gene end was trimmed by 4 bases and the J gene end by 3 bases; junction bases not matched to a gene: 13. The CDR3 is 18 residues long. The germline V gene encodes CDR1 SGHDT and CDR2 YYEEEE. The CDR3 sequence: CASSRLEMDRSYNSPLHF. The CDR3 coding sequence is TGTGCCAGCAGCCGCCTGGAGATGGACAGGAGCTATAATTCACCCCTCCACTTT. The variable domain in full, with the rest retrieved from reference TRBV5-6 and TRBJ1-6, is DAGVTQSPTHLIKTRGQQVTLRCSPKSGHDTVSWYQQALGQGPQFIFQYYEEEERQRGNFPDRFSGHQFPNYSSELNVNALLLGDSALYLCASSRLEMDRSYNSPLHFGNGTRLTVT.

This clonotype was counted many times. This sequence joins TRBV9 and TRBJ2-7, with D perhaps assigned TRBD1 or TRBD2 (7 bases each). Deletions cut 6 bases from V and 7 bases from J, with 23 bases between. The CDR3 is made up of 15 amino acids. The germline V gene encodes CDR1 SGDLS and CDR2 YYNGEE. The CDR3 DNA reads TGTGCCAGCAACCCGCAGGGGGGGTACACGGAAGAGCAGTACTTC. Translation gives CASNPQGGYTEEQYF.

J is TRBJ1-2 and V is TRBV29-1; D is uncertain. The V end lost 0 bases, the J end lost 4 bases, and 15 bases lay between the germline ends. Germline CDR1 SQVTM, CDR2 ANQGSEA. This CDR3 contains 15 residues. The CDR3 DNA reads TGCAGCGTTGAAGAGGAGGATTGGTCGGCCTATGGCTACACCTTC. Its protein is CSVEEEDWSAYGYTF. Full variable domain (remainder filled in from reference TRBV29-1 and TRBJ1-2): SAVISQKPSRDICQRGTSLTIQCQVDSQVTMMFWYRQQPGQSLTLIATANQGSEATYESGFVIDKFPISRPNLTFSTLTVSNMSPEDSSIYLCSVEEEDWSAYGYTFGSGTRLTVV.

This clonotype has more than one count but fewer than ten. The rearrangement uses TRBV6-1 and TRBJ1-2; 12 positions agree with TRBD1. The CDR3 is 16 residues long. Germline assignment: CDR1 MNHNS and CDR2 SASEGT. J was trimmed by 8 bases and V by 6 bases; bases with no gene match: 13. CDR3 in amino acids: CASRPYRDRGLGGYTF. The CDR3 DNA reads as TGTGCCAGCAGACCATACCGGGACAGGGGGCTCGGCGGCTACACCTTC.

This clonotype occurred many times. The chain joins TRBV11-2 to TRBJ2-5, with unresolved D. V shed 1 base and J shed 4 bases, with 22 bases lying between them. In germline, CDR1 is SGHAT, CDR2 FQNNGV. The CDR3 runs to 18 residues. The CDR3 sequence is CASSLAGLRTDPLETQYF. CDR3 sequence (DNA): TGTGCCAGCAGCTTAGCCGGCCTACGGACGGATCCCCTAGAGACCCAGTACTTC. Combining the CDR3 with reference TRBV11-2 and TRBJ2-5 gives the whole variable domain EAGVAQSPRYKIIEKRQSVAFWCNPISGHATLYWYQQILGQGPKLLIQFQNNGVVDDSQLPKDRFSAERLKGVDSTLKIQPAKLEDSAVYLCASSLAGLRTDPLETQYFGPGTRLLVL.

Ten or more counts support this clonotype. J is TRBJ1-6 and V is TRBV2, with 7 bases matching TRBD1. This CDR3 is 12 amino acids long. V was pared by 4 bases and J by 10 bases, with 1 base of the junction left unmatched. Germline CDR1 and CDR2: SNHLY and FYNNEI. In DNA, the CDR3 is TGTGCCAGCAGTGGACAGGGATCACCCCTCCACTTT. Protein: CASSGQGSPLHF.

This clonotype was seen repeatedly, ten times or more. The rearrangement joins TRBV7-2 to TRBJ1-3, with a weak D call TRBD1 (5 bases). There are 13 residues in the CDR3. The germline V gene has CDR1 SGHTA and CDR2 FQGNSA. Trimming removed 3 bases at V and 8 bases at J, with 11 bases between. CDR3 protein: CASSLAGTDTIYF. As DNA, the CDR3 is TGTGCCAGCAGCTTGGCAGGGACGGACACCATATATTTT.

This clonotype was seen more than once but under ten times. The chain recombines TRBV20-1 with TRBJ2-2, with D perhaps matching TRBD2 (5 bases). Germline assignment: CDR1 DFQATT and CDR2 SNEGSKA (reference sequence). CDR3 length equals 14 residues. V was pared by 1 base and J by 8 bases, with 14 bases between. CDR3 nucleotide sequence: TGCAGTGCTAGAGGGCAGGCCCCGGGGGGGGAGCTGTTTTTT. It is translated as CSARGQAPGGELFF.